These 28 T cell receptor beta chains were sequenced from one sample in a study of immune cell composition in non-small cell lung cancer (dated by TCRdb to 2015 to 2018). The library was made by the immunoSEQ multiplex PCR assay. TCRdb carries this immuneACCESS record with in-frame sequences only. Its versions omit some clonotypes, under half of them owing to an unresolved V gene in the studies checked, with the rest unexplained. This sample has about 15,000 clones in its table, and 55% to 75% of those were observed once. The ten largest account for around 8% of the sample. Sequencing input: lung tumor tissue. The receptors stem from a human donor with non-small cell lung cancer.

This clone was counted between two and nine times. The CDR3 sequence: CASSQDGWQGARGDGYTF. The CDR3 DNA is TGTGCCAGCAGCCAAGACGGGTGGCAGGGGGCGCGAGGAGATGGCTACACCTTC. This chain links TRBV4-2 with TRBJ1-2, with TRBD1 matching over 8 bases. Trimming cost V 0 bases and J 6 bases; bases outside gene matches: 15. The germline gives CDR1 LGHNA, CDR2 YNFKEQ. This CDR3 is 18 amino acids long.

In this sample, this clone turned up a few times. CDR3 DNA sequence: TGCGCCAGCAGCTTGGCCCCCCTTCTACAGGGACGATCTAACTATGGCTACACCTTC. Translating gives CASSLAPLLQGRSNYGYTF. This chain links TRBV5-1 with TRBJ1-2; tentative D call: TRBD1 (6 bases). The CDR3 runs 19 residues. Germline CDR1 reads SGHRS; CDR2 reads YFSETQ. V was shortened by 0 bases and J by 0 bases, with 21 bases between the two germline ends.

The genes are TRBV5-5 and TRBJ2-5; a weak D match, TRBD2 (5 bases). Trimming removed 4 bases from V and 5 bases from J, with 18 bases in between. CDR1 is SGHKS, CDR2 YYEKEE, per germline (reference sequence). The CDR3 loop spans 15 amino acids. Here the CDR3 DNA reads TGTGCCAGCAGCCCACCTCGGGATTCCCGGGAGACCCAGTACTTC. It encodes CASSPPRDSRETQYF. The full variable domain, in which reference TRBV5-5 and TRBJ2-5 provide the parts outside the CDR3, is DAGVTQSPTHLIKTRGQQVTLRCSPISGHKSVSWYQQVLGQGPQFIFQYYEKEERGRGNFPDRFSARQFPNYSSELNVNALLLGDSALYLCASSPPRDSRETQYFGPGTRLLVL.

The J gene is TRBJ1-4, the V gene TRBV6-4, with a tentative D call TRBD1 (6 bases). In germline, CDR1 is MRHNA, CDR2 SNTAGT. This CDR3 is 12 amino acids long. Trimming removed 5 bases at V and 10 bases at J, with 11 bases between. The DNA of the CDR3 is TGTGCCAGCAGTAACCAACAGGGAAAACTGTTTTTT. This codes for CASSNQQGKLFF.

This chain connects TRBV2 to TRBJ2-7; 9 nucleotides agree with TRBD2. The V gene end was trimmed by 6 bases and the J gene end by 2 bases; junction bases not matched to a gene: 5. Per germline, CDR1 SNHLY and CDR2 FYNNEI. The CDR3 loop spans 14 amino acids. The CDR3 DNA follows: TGTGCCAGCAGGGCGGGGGGGACGACCTACGAGCAGTACTTC. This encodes CASRAGGTTYEQYF. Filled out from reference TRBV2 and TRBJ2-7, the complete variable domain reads EPEVTQTPSHQVTQMGQEVILRCVPISNHLYFYWYRQILGQKVEFLVSFYNNEISEKSEIFDDQFSVERPDGSNFTLKIRSTKLEDSAMYFCASRAGGTTYEQYFGPGTRLTVT.

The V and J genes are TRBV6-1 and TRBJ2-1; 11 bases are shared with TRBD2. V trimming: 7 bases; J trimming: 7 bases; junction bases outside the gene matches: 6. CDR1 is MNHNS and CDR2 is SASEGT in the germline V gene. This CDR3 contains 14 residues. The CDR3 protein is CASIGLAGGNEQFF. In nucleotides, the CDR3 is TGTGCCAGCATAGGTCTAGCGGGGGGAAATGAGCAGTTCTTC.

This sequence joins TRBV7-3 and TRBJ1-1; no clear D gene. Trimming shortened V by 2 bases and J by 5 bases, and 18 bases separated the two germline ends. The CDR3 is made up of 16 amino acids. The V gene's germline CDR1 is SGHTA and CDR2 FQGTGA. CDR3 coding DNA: TGTGCCAGCAGCTTAGCCCCAGCTCCGACCGGGACTGAAGCTTTCTTT. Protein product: CASSLAPAPTGTEAFF.

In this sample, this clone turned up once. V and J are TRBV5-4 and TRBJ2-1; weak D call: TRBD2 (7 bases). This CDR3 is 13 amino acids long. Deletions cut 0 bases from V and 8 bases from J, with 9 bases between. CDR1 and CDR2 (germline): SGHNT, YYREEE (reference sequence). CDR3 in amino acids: CASSLGGGHEQFF. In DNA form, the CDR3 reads TGTGCCAGCAGCTTGGGGGGGGGCCATGAGCAGTTCTTC. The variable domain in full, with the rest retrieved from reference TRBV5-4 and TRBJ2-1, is ETGVTQSPTHLIKTRGQQVTLRCSSQSGHNTVSWYQQALGQGPQFIFQYYREEENGRGNFPPRFSGLQFPNYSSELNVNALELDDSALYLCASSLGGGHEQFFGPGTRLTVL.

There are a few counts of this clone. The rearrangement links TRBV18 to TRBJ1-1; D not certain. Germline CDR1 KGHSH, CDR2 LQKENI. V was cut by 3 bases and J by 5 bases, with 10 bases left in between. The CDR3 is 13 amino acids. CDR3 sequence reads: CASSPSSGTEAFF. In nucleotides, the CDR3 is TGTGCCAGCTCACCTAGCTCGGGGACTGAAGCTTTCTTT.

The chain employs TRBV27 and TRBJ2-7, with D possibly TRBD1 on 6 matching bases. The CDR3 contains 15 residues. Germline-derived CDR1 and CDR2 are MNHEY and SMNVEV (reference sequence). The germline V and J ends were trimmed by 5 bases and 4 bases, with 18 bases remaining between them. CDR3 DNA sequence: TGTGCCAGCAGTCCCCAGGGGCTCCCTCAATACGAGCAGTACTTC. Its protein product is CASSPQGLPQYEQYF.

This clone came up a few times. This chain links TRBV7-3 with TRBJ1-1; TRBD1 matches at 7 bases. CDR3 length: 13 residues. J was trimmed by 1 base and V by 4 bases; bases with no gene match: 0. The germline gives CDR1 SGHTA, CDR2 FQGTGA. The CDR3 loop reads CASSSGGNTEAFF. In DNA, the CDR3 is TGTGCCAGCAGCTCAGGGGGGAACACTGAAGCTTTCTTT.

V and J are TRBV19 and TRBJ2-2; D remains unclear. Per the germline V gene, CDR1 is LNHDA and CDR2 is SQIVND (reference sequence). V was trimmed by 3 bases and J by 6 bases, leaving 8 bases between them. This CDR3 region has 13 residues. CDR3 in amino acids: CASSILGSGELFF. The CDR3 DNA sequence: TGTGCCAGTAGTATCCTGGGCTCCGGGGAGCTGTTTTTT.

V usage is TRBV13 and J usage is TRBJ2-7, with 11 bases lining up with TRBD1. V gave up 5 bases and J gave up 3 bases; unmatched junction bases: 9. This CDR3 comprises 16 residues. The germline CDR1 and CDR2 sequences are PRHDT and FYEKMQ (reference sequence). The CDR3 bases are TGTGCCAGCAGCCCCAGGGGGACAGGGGGAATCTACGAGCAGTACTTC. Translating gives CASSPRGTGGIYEQYF.

The CDR3 DNA follows: TGTGCCAGTAGTATTGGGCGGGGTTCTGGCTACGAGCAGTACTTC. It is translated as CASSIGRGSGYEQYF. The chain couples TRBV19 to TRBJ2-7; TRBD2 is a possible D gene (6 bases). This CDR3 has 15 residues. Between the trimmed V and J ends, which lost 3 bases and 3 bases, there was a span of 15 bases. The germline V gene encodes CDR1 LNHDA and CDR2 SQIVND (reference sequence).

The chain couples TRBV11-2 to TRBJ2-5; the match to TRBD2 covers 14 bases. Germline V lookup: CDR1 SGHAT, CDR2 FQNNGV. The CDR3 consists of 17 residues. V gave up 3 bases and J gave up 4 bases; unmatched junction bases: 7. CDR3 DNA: TGTGCCAGCAGCTTTGGGACTAGCGGGGGTTTTGGAGAGACCCAGTACTTC. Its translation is CASSFGTSGGFGETQYF.

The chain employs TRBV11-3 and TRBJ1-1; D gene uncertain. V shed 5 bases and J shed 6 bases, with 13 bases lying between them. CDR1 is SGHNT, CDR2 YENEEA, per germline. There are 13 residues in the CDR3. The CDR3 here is CASSPTDGAEAFF. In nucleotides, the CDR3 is TGTGCCAGCAGCCCTACAGATGGTGCTGAAGCTTTCTTT.

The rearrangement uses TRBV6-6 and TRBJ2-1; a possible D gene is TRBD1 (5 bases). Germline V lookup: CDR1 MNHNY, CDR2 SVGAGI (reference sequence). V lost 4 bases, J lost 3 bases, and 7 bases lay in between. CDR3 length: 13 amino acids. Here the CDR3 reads CASSSDSYNEQFF. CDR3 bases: TGTGCCAGCAGTTCCGACAGCTACAATGAGCAGTTCTTC.

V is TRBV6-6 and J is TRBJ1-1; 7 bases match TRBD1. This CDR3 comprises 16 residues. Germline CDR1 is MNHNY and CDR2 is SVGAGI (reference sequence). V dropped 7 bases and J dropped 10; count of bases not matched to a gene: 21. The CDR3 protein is CASNREGAGNTVRAFF. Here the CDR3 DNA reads TGTGCCAGCAACCGCGAGGGGGCAGGAAATACCGTGAGAGCTTTCTTT.

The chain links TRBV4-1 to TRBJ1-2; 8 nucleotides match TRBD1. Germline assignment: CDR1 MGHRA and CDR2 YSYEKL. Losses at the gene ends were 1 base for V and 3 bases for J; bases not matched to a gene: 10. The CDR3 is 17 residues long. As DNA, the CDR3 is TGCGCCAGCAGCCAAGCCAGGGGGCTAGCGGGAGACTATGGCTACACCTTC. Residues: CASSQARGLAGDYGYTF.

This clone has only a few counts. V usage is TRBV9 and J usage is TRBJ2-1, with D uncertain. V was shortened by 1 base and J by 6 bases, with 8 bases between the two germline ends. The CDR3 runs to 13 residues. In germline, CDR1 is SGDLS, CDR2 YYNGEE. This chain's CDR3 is CASSVSSLNEQFF. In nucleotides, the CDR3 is TGTGCCAGCAGCGTATCTAGTCTCAATGAGCAGTTCTTC.

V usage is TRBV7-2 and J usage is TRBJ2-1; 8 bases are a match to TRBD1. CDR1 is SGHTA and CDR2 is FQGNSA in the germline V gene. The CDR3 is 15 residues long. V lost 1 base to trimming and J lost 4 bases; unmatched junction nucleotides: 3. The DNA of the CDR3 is TGTGCCAGCAGCTTAGGCAGGGGGCAATACAATGAGCAGTTCTTC. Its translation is CASSLGRGQYNEQFF.

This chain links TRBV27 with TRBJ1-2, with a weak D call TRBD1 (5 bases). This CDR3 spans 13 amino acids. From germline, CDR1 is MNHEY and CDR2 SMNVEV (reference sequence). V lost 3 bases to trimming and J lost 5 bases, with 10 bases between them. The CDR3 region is CASSFGALYGYTF. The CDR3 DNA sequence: TGTGCCAGCAGTTTTGGGGCCCTATATGGCTACACCTTC.

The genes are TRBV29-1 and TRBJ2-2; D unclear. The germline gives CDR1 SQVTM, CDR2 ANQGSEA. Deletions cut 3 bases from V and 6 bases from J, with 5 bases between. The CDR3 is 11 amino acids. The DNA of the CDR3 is TGCAGCGTTGACTTATCCGGGGAGCTGTTTTTT. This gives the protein CSVDLSGELFF.

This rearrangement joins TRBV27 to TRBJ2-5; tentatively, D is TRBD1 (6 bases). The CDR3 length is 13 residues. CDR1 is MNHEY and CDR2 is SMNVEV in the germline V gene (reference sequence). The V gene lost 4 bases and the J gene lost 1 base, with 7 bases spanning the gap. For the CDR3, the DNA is TGTGCCAGCAGTTACAGGGTCCAAGAGACCCAGTACTTC. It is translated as CASSYRVQETQYF.

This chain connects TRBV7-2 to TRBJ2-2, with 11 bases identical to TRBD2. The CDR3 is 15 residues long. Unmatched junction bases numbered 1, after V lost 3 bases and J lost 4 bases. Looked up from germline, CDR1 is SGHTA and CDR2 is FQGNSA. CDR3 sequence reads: CASSLLAGGTGELFF. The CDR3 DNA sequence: TGTGCCAGCAGCTTGCTAGCGGGGGGCACCGGGGAGCTGTTTTTT.

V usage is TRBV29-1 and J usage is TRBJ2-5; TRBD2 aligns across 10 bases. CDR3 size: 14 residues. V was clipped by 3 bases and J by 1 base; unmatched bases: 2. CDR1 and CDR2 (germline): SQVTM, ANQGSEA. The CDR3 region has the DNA TGCAGCGTTGATAGCGGGGGGACCCAAGAGACCCAGTACTTC. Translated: CSVDSGGTQETQYF.

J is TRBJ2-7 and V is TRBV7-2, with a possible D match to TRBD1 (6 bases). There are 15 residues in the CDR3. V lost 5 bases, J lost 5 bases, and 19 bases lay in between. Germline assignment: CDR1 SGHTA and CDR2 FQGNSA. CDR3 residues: CASSPPGTLRDEQYF. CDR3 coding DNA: TGTGCCAGCAGCCCACCCGGGACACTACGGGACGAGCAGTACTTC.

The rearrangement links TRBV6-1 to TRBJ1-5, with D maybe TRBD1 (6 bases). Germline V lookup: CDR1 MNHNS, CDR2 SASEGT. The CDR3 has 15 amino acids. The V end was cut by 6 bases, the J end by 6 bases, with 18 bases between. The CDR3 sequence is CASSLPGGAGQPQHF. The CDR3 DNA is TGTGCCAGCAGCCTACCGGGGGGGGCCGGTCAGCCCCAGCATTTT.